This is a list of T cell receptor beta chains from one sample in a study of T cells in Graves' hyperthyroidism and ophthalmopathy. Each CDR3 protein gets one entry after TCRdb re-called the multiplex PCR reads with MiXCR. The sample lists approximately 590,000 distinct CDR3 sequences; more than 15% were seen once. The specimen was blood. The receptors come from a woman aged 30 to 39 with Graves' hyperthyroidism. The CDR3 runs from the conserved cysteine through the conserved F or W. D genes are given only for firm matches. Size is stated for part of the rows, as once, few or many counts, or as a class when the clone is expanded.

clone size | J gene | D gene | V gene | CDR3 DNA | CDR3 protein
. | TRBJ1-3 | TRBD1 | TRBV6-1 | TGTGCCAGCCGGGACAGGGGGCCTGGAAACACCATATATTTT | CASRDRGPGNTIYF
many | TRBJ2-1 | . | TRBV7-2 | TGTGCCAGCAGCTTAGATTCCAGCGGGTCCTACAATGAGCAGTTCTTC | CASSLDSSGSYNEQFF
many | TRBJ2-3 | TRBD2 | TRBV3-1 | TGTGCCAGCAGCGAGAGCGGGAGTCCCACAGATACGCAGTATTTT | CASSESGSPTDTQYF
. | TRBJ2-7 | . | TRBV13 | TGTGTCAGCAGCTTAGGTGTAGAGGGGACGGGGGAGCAGTACTTC | CVSSLGVEGTGEQYF
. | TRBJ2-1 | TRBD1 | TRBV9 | TGTGCCAGCAGCCTCAGGGGGCCAGAGCAGTTCTTC | CASSLRGPEQFF
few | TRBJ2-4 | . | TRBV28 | TGTGCCAGCAGCTCCGTCGGGACGAGGAACATTCAGTACTTC | CASSSVGTRNIQYF
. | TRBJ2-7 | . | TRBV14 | TGTGCCAGCAGCCCGGGGGGACAAGCCTACGAGCAGTACTTC | CASSPGGQAYEQYF
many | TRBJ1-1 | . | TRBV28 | TGTGCCAGCACCGTCCCGACCCGAGGGGAAGTCAGGGACACTGAAGCTTTCTTT | CASTVPTRGEVRDTEAFF
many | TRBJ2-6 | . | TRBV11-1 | TGTGCCAGCAGCGACCGCACAGGCTCTGGGGCCAACGTCCTGACTTTC | CASSDRTGSGANVLTF
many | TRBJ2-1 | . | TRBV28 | TGTGCCAGCAGTTTTATTGTCGCGGCAGGGCAGTTCTTC | CASSFIVAAGQFF
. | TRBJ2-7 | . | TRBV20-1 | TGCAGTGCTTCGGGACATGGGTTAACCTACGAGCAGTACTTC | CSASGHGLTYEQYF
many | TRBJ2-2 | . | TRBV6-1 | TGTGCCAGCAACCCAGACATCGGCGGGGAGCTGTTTTTT | CASNPDIGGELFF
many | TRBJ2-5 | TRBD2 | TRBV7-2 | TGTGCCAGCAGCTTAACCGGGACTAGCGCGCAAGAGACCCAGTACTTC | CASSLTGTSAQETQYF
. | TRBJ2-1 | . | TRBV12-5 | TGTGCTAGTGGTTTGTCCCCCCACTCCTACAATGAGCAGTTCTTC | CASGLSPHSYNEQFF
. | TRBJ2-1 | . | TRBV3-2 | TGTGCCAGCAGCCAATTACGGGACAGGGATCCCTACAATGAGCAGTTCTTC | CASSQLRDRDPYNEQFF
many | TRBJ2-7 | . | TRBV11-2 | TGTGCCAGCAGCTTAGAGCGGCCCCCCTACGAGCAGTACTTC | CASSLERPPYEQYF
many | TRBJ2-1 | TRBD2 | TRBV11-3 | TGTGCCAGCAGCTCGCGGGAGTCCGGGGATGAGCAGTTCTTC | CASSSRESGDEQFF
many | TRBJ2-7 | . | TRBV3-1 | TGTGCCAGCAGCCAAGATCTGGGGACCCCTTACGAGCAGTACTTC | CASSQDLGTPYEQYF
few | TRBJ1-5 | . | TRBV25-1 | TGTGCCAGCAGTGAAGGACAGAACCATCAGCCCCAGCATTTT | CASSEGQNHQPQHF
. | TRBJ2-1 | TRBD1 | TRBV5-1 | TGCGCCAGCAGCTGGGGACAGGGGATTGGTGTTACCTACAATGAGCAGTTCTTC | CASSWGQGIGVTYNEQFF